This TCR beta chain was profiled in a study of cytomegalovirus exposure and HLA in healthy donors. Trimming took off 0 bases at V and 0 bases at J, with 4 bases between the two ends. Germline lookup yields CDR1 SGDLS and CDR2 YYNGEE. This CDR3 region has 15 residues. The donors were part of the validation cohort, which consisted of about 130 subjects and was separate from the first cohort of several hundred subjects. The study, taken as a whole, reports: Cytomegalovirus status was reportedly diagnosed by the classifier with high sensitivity and specificity. Within the approximately 130 validation repertoires, first-cohort TCR clusters tended to co-occur, according to a later analysis. The study flagged 150 to 200 TCR beta chains as cytomegalovirus-associated.

For this clone: Its antigen is unidentified.

Sequenced by immunoSEQ multiplex PCR; TCRdb stores in-frame clones only, minus some. The sample lists about 120,000 clones; nearly 90% were seen once. The receptor was derived from a woman between 18 and 29 years old in good health and CMV-seronegative. Sequenced: PBMCs. V gene TRBV9 combines with J gene TRBJ2-6, with no clear D. Here the CDR3 DNA reads TGTGCCAGCAGCGTAGGGCTCTCTGGGGCCAACGTCCTGACTTTC. This encodes CASSVGLSGANVLTF.